This T cell receptor beta chain is from a study of cytomegalovirus exposure and HLA in healthy donors. Primers for the PCR totalled 60 Vbeta and 13 Jbeta. Produced via immunoSEQ multiplex PCR; TCRdb's table is partial and in-frame only. Found here are roughly 200,000 clones; the top ten clones hold approximately 6.4%. The CDR3 is made up of 14 amino acids. Germline lookup yields CDR1 MNHEY and CDR2 SVGAGI. V shed 4 bases and J shed 3 bases, with 13 bases lying between them. The chain carries TRBV6-5 and TRBJ2-7, with D possibly matching TRBD1 (6 bases). The TCR originated in a man in his thirties or forties in good health and CMV-seronegative. Specimen: PBMCs. This CDR3 reads CASSSQGLGYEQYF. CDR3 DNA sequence: TGTGCCAGCAGTTCACAGGGTTTGGGCTACGAGCAGTACTTC.